One TCR beta chain is described in this entry. Antigen: not known. The entry originates in a study of T cells expressing NK-cell markers. About the study: Sequenced donors, eight in total, included seven who were HCMV-seropositive and one who was seronegative. Study-wide findings and caveats: In a group of 5 or 6 donors, dominant NKG2C+ clonotypes represented 1.0-7.0% of CD8+ T cells. Nothing established the HCMV specificity of expanded NKG2C+ T cell clones.

UMI-tagged 5'RACE template switching yielded the TCR beta cDNA. Each CDR3 protein gets one entry in TCRdb, which reprocessed the 5' RACE reads and gives no DNA. The listing contains some 390,000 distinct CDR3 sequences. The source material was blood T cells: a sorted CD56 or NKG2C T cell subset, CD4+ or CD8+ T cells, or bulk PBMC T cells (not recorded which). The receptor was isolated from a woman aged 45-65 years in good health.

The CDR3: CASSLGVEYEQYF. The chain carries TRBV7-3 and TRBJ2-7. The CDR3 totals 13 residues. Germline V gene data show CDR1 as SGHTA and CDR2 as FQGTGA.